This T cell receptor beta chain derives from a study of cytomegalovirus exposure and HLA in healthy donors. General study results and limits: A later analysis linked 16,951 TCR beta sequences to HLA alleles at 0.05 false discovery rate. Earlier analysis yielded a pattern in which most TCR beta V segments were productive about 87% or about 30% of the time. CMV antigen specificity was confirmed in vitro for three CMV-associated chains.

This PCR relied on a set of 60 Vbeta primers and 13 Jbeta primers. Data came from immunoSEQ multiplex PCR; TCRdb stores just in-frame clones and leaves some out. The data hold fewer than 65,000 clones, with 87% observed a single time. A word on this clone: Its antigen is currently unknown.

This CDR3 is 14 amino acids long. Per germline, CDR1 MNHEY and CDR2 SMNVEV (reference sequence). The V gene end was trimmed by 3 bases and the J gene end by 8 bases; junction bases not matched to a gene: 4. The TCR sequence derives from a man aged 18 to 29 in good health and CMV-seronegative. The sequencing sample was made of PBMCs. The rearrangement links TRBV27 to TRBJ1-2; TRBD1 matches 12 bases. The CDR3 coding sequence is TGTGCCAGCAGTTTGGGACAGGGGGCGGAAGGCTACACCTTC. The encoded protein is CASSLGQGAEGYTF.